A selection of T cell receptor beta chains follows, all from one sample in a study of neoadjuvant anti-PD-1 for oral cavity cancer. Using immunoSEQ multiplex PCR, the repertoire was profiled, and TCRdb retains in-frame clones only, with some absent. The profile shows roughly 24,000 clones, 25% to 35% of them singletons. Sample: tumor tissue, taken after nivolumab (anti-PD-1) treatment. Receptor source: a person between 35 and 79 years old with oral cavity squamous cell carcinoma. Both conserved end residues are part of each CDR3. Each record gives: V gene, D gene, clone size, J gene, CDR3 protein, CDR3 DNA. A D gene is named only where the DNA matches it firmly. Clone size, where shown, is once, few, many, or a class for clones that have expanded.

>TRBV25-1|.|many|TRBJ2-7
CASSREEGSYEQYF
TGTGCCAGCAGTCGTGAGGAGGGCTCCTACGAGCAGTACTTC
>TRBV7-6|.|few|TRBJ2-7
CASSLGGGNVYEQYF
TGTGCCAGCAGCTTAGGTGGCGGGAACGTCTACGAGCAGTACTTC
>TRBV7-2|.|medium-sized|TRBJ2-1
CASGRGGGNEQFF
TGTGCCAGCGGGCGGGGCGGAGGCAATGAGCAGTTCTTC
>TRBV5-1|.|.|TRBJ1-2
CASSDGTPGNGYTF
TGCGCCAGCAGCGACGGGACGCCCGGAAATGGCTACACCTTC
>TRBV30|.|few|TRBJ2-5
CAWSVLSGSETQYF
TGTGCCTGGAGTGTACTGTCAGGGTCCGAGACCCAGTACTTC
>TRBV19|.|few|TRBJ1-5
CASSIEGLNGNQPQHF
TGTGCCAGTAGTATAGAGGGACTCAATGGCAATCAGCCCCAGCATTTT
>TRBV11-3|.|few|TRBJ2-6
CASSLGDSGANVLTF
TGTGCCAGCAGCTTAGGGGACTCTGGGGCCAACGTCCTGACTTTC
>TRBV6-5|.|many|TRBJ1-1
CASSYSARANTEAFF
TGTGCCAGCAGTTACTCGGCCAGGGCAAACACTGAAGCTTTCTTT
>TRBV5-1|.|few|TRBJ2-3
CASSLPGGTDTQYF
TGCGCCAGCAGCTTGCCGGGAGGCACAGATACGCAGTATTTT
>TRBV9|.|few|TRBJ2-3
CASSLRGVGRASTDTQYF
TGTGCCAGCAGCCTAAGGGGGGTGGGTCGAGCTAGCACAGATACGCAGTATTTT
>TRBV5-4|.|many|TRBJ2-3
CASSLAGQGFRGTQYF
TGTGCCAGCAGCTTGGCGGGGCAGGGTTTCAGGGGTACGCAGTATTTT
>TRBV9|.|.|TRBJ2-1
CASSSGLDNEQFF
TGTGCCAGCAGCTCGGGACTTGACAATGAGCAGTTCTTC
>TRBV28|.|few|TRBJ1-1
CASSRLQVNTEAFF
TGTGCCAGCAGTCGTCTACAGGTCAACACTGAAGCTTTCTTT